Below are 22 T cell receptor beta chains sequenced from a single sample in a study of T cells in localized non-small cell lung cancer. Produced via immunoSEQ multiplex PCR; TCRdb's table is partial and in-frame only. The profile shows around 90,000 clones, around three quarters of them singletons. The sequencing used PBMCs, collected before any cancer treatment. Receptors originate from a man aged 40 to 70 with stage II squamous cell lung carcinoma.

This chain joins TRBV4-3 and TRBJ1-1, with D perhaps matching TRBD1 (6 bases). Trimming cost V 5 bases and J 1 base, with 8 bases left between them. From germline, CDR1 is LGHNA and CDR2 YSLEER. CDR3 size: 13 residues. The CDR3 reads CASSRQANTEAFF. CDR3 in DNA: TGCGCCAGCAGCAGACAGGCGAACACTGAAGCTTTCTTT.

This chain joins TRBV11-2 and TRBJ1-2; 7 positions match TRBD1. The CDR3 is 16 residues long. V gave up 2 bases and J gave up 0 bases; unmatched junction bases: 6. The germline gives CDR1 SGHAT, CDR2 FQNNGV. As DNA, the CDR3 is TGTGCCAGCAGCTTACTGGACAGGCCCACTAACTATGGCTACACCTTC. Translation gives CASSLLDRPTNYGYTF.

This clone was counted only a few times. This chain links TRBV29-1 with TRBJ1-1; D possibly corresponds to TRBD1 (6 bases). The V gene's germline CDR1 is SQVTM and CDR2 ANQGSEA. The CDR3 is made up of 12 amino acids. V lost 5 bases and J 3 bases, leaving 10 bases between the germline ends. CDR3 loop: CSVRTAYTEAFF. The CDR3 nucleotides are TGCAGCGTTAGGACAGCCTACACTGAAGCTTTCTTT.

This clone came up once. The CDR3 reads CASSLGPPGGGTDTQYF. In DNA, the CDR3 is TGTGCCAGCAGCTTAGGCCCCCCGGGGGGTGGCACAGATACGCAGTATTTT. The gene calls are TRBV7-2 and TRBJ2-3; 7 positions agree with TRBD2. Germline V gene lookup returns CDR1 SGHTA and CDR2 FQGNSA. This CDR3 comprises 17 residues. The junction had 8 bases not matched to a gene; V was cut back by 1 base and J by 1 base.

The genes are TRBV5-8 and TRBJ2-1; 7 nucleotides agree with TRBD2. The ends lost 2 bases at V and 8 bases at J; junction bases unmatched: 10. This CDR3 is 15 amino acids long. The germline CDR1 and CDR2 sequences are SGHTS and YDEGEE. This CDR3 is CASSFLSGASDEQFF. CDR3 bases: TGTGCCAGCAGCTTCCTAAGCGGGGCGTCGGATGAGCAGTTCTTC.

The rearrangement links TRBV5-4 to TRBJ2-1, with 10 bases matching TRBD1. The CDR3 is 14 amino acids. Germline V gene lookup returns CDR1 SGHNT and CDR2 YYREEE (reference sequence). J gave up 9 bases and V 4 bases, and 7 bases lay outside the gene matches. For the CDR3, the DNA is TGTGCCAGCAGCCCGGGACAGGGGAACGGTGAGCAGTTCTTC. Amino acids: CASSPGQGNGEQFF.

The chain couples TRBV5-4 to TRBJ2-1, with D possibly TRBD1 on 6 matching bases. CDR1 and CDR2 from the germline V gene are SGHNT and YYREEE (reference sequence). Trimming cost V 5 bases and J 9 bases, with 15 bases left between them. This CDR3 has 13 amino acids. The CDR3 protein is CASSPRGGGEQFF. CDR3 DNA sequence: TGTGCCAGCAGTCCCCGAGGGGGTGGTGAGCAGTTCTTC.

This clone was counted only a few times. The V gene is TRBV18, the J gene TRBJ2-5, with 7 nucleotides matching TRBD1. After removal of 7 bases from V and 2 bases from J, the junction contained 4 bases not matched to a gene. CDR3 length: 13 amino acids. Germline V gene sequence: CDR1 KGHSH, CDR2 LQKENI. CDR3 bases: TGTGCCAGCTTAAGGGGGCTTCAAGAGACCCAGTACTTC. It specifies CASLRGLQETQYF.

This rearrangement joins TRBV5-1 to TRBJ2-5; TRBD2 agrees at 8 bases. V was pared by 0 bases and J by 7 bases, with 11 bases of the junction left unmatched. Germline V gene data show CDR1 as SGHRS and CDR2 as YFSETQ. CDR3 length: 16 amino acids. The CDR3 protein is CASSLVSGRGLGTQYF. CDR3 bases: TGCGCCAGCAGCTTGGTGAGCGGGAGAGGTCTCGGGACCCAGTACTTC. Full variable domain (missing parts from reference TRBV5-1 and TRBJ2-5): KAGVTQTPRYLIKTRGQQVTLSCSPISGHRSVSWYQQTPGQGLQFLFEYFSETQRNKGNFPGRFSGRQFSNSRSEMNVSTLELGDSALYLCASSLVSGRGLGTQYFGPGTRLLVL.

The J gene is TRBJ1-2, the V gene TRBV6-1; 7 nucleotides agree with TRBD1. With 0 bases clipped from V and 4 bases from J, the junction kept 5 bases outside the gene matches. CDR1 is MNHNS and CDR2 is SASEGT in the germline V gene. The CDR3 spans 15 residues. CDR3 nucleotides: TGTGCCAGCAGTGAAGCTAGCGCAGGGGGCTATGGCTACACCTTC. Protein: CASSEASAGGYGYTF.

J is TRBJ2-3 and V is TRBV15, with a weak D call TRBD1 (7 bases). The germline V gene encodes CDR1 LNHNV and CDR2 YYDKDF (reference sequence). The CDR3 has 17 residues. V dropped 5 bases and J dropped 3 bases, with 21 bases sitting between them. The CDR3 reads CATSASSGGIGTDTQYF. The DNA for the CDR3 is TGTGCCACCAGCGCGTCTTCAGGGGGGATCGGGACAGATACGCAGTATTTT.

The chain is built from TRBV30 and TRBJ2-4; D gene ambiguous. This CDR3 has 11 amino acids. Per germline, CDR1 GTSNPN and CDR2 SVGIG (reference sequence). Trimming removed 0 bases from V and 9 bases from J, with 6 bases in between. The CDR3 DNA reads TGTGCCTGGAGTGTAAGGTTCATTCAGTACTTC. Protein: CAWSVRFIQYF.

V gene TRBV28 combines with J gene TRBJ1-3; the match to TRBD1 covers 10 bases. Trimming removed 4 bases from V and 4 bases from J; junction bases left unmatched: 4. This CDR3 comprises 15 residues. Germline V gives CDR1 MDHEN, CDR2 SYDVKM. The chain's CDR3 is CASSWTGGRGNTIYF. CDR3 nucleotide sequence: TGTGCCAGCAGTTGGACAGGGGGTCGAGGAAACACCATATATTTT.

The chain uses TRBV4-2 and TRBJ2-3; D is perhaps TRBD2 (6 bases). The CDR3 has 16 residues. Germline loops: CDR1 LGHNA, CDR2 YNFKEQ. Trimming removed 3 bases from V and 1 base from J, with 14 bases in between. The CDR3 sequence: CASSQGSGGGTDTQYF. Here the CDR3 DNA reads TGTGCCAGCAGCCAGGGGAGTGGAGGGGGCACAGATACGCAGTATTTT.

The rearrangement joins TRBV2 to TRBJ2-7; 10 bases map to TRBD1. The CDR3 loop spans 14 amino acids. Germline CDR1 is SNHLY and CDR2 is FYNNEI. V shed 6 bases, J shed 3 bases, and the junction held 5 bases outside the gene matches. The CDR3: CASRFRDRGYEQYF. In DNA, the CDR3 is TGTGCCAGCAGGTTCCGGGACAGGGGCTACGAGCAGTACTTC.

CDR3 in amino acids: CASSRTRGSNQPQHF. CDR3 nucleotides: TGTGCCAGCAGTAGGACACGGGGAAGCAATCAGCCCCAGCATTTT. V is TRBV6-5 and J is TRBJ1-5; D is possibly TRBD1 (5 bases). The germline V and J ends were trimmed by 5 bases and 1 base, with 12 bases remaining between them. CDR3 length equals 15 residues. In germline, CDR1 is MNHEY, CDR2 SVGAGI.

The genes are TRBV28 and TRBJ2-1; D possibly matches TRBD1 or TRBD2 (5 bases each). The ends were cut back, 1 base at V and 1 base at J, with 11 bases in the middle. This CDR3 contains 16 residues. Germline CDR1 is MDHEN and CDR2 is SYDVKM. CDR3 coding DNA: TGTGCCAGCAGTTTATCACGGGGCTCTTCCTACAATGAGCAGTTCTTC. It yields the protein CASSLSRGSSYNEQFF.

J is TRBJ1-5 and V is TRBV14, with no clear D. The CDR3 length is 13 residues. CDR1 SGHDN and CDR2 FVKESK come from the germline V gene. V was trimmed by 1 base and J by 7 bases, leaving 8 bases between them. The CDR3: CASSQGQWQPQHF. The CDR3 region has the DNA TGTGCCAGCAGCCAAGGGCAGTGGCAGCCCCAGCATTTT.

Remarks on this clone: No DNA is shown, since the ends of the CDR3 on it are uncertain; the CDR3 is the one TCRdb lists. This chain links TRBV4-2 with TRBJ1-1; TRBD1, the table's D call, was not compared with the DNA. From germline, CDR1 is LGHNA and CDR2 YNFKEQ. The CDR3 numbers 14 amino acids, ends counted. CDR3 protein: CASSQGFGQGATFF.

The chain is built from TRBV6-6 and TRBJ1-2; 9 bases agree with TRBD1. The CDR3 runs 13 residues. Losses at the gene ends were 5 bases for V and 6 bases for J; bases not matched to a gene: 4. CDR1 and CDR2 (germline): MNHNY, SVGAGI (reference sequence). In nucleotides, the CDR3 is TGTGCCAGCAGTAGACGACAGGGGGATGGCTACACCTTC. Translated, it gives CASSRRQGDGYTF.

V gene TRBV6-4 combines with J gene TRBJ1-2, with 7 bases identical to TRBD1. Germline V gene sequence: CDR1 MRHNA, CDR2 SNTAGT. This CDR3 region has 14 residues. J gave up 4 bases and V 9 bases, and 11 bases lay outside the gene matches. Here the CDR3 reads CARAGGGGSYGYTF. DNA of the CDR3: TGTGCCAGAGCAGGGGGTGGGGGTAGCTATGGCTACACCTTC.

V gene TRBV15 combines with J gene TRBJ2-2; D may be TRBD2 (5 bases). The CDR3 loop spans 16 amino acids. Germline V gives CDR1 LNHNV, CDR2 YYDKDF (reference sequence). Trimming shortened V by 5 bases and J by 6 bases, and 19 bases separated the two germline ends. CDR3 sequence: CATSPHGIRESGELFF. In nucleotides, the CDR3 is TGTGCCACCAGCCCCCATGGTATAAGGGAGTCCGGGGAGCTGTTTTTT. The entire variable domain, with the rest obtained from reference TRBV15 and TRBJ2-2, is as follows: DAMVIQNPRYQVTQFGKPVTLSCSQTLNHNVMYWYQQKSSQAPKLLFHYYDKDFNNEADTPDNFQSRRPNTSFCFLDIRSPGLGDTAMYLCATSPHGIRESGELFFGEGSRLTVL.